The entry below gives a single T cell receptor (beta chain) sequence along with its context. Its specificity is not known. The CDR3 is 12 residues long. The germline V gene has CDR1 SGHDN and CDR2 FVKESK. Deletions cut 1 base from V and 10 bases from J, with 10 bases between. This record belongs to a study of cytomegalovirus exposure and HLA in healthy donors. All donors participated as healthy donors of bone marrow. Study-wide results and limits: The authors reported that TCR beta sequences could predict HLA-A and HLA-B alleles. These predictions were accurate for most subjects in the first cohort. With further analysis later on, most CMV-associated TCR beta chains appeared HLA-restricted.

Use of 60 Vbeta and 13 Jbeta primers characterized the PCR. The assay was immunoSEQ multiplex PCR, and TCRdb's table has in-frame clones only and misses some. Among over 20,000 clones listed, approximately 70% were seen once. J is TRBJ1-1 and V is TRBV14; D is unresolved. Sequenced: PBMCs. The source of this sequence is a woman in her fifties or sixties in good health and CMV-seronegative. The CDR3 region has the DNA TGTGCCAGCAGCCAAGTGAAGGGAGGAGCTTTCTTT. Translation: CASSQVKGGAFF.